The 31 T cell receptor beta chains below all came from one sample that was sequenced in a study of cytomegalovirus exposure and HLA in healthy donors. The PCR used 60 Vbeta and 13 Jbeta primers. The method was immunoSEQ multiplex PCR; TCRdb's version includes in-frame clones alone and lacks a portion of them. The data contain around 140,000 clones, 64% of them singletons. The sequencing sample was made of PBMCs. These receptor sequences come from a woman aged 40 to 50 in good health and CMV-seronegative.

This clone appeared a few times. This sequence joins TRBV4-2 and TRBJ2-3; the match to TRBD2 covers 7 bases. The germline V gene encodes CDR1 LGHNA and CDR2 YNFKEQ. This CDR3 region has 15 residues. V was clipped by 5 bases and J by 2 bases; unmatched bases: 7. CDR3 amino acids: CASSAIGGNTDTQYF. CDR3 sequence (DNA): TGTGCCAGCAGCGCCATCGGGGGGAACACAGATACGCAGTATTTT.

V and J are TRBV5-1 and TRBJ1-1, with D possibly TRBD1 on 6 matching bases. This CDR3 contains 15 residues. Germline V gene data show CDR1 as SGHRS and CDR2 as YFSETQ. Trimming pared 4 bases from V and 0 bases from J, leaving 13 bases between. The CDR3 protein is CASSLYRDMNTEAFF. The CDR3 bases are TGCGCCAGCAGCCTATACAGGGACATGAACACTGAAGCTTTCTTT.

The V gene is TRBV5-4, the J gene TRBJ2-5, with 7 bases lining up with TRBD2. The germline V gene encodes CDR1 SGHNT and CDR2 YYREEE (reference sequence). Unmatched junction bases numbered 6, after V lost 4 bases and J lost 0 bases. The CDR3 loop spans 15 amino acids. The CDR3 nucleotides are TGTGCCAGCAGCCCCTCTAGCGGTTACCAAGAGACCCAGTACTTC. This gives the protein CASSPSSGYQETQYF.

The chain couples TRBV2 to TRBJ2-7, with 8 bases identical to TRBD1. V lost 3 bases and J lost 4; bases outside the gene matches: 8. The CDR3 is 15 residues long. Germline CDR1 is SNHLY and CDR2 is FYNNEI. The CDR3 coding sequence is TGTGCCAGCAGTGAGACCGGGACAGGACCGTACGAGCAGTACTTC. Translated: CASSETGTGPYEQYF. The whole variable domain, remainder taken from reference TRBV2 and TRBJ2-7, is EPEVTQTPSHQVTQMGQEVILRCVPISNHLYFYWYRQILGQKVEFLVSFYNNEISEKSEIFDDQFSVERPDGSNFTLKIRSTKLEDSAMYFCASSETGTGPYEQYFGPGTRLTVT.

In nucleotides, the CDR3 is TGTGCCAGCAGCCTTGGGACACCCAACACCGGGGAGCTGTTTTTT. Translating gives CASSLGTPNTGELFF. The chain carries TRBV7-7 and TRBJ2-2; weak D call: TRBD1 (6 bases). Germline loops: CDR1 SSHAT, CDR2 FNYEAQ (reference sequence). Trimming removed 5 bases at V and 2 bases at J, with 12 bases between. The CDR3 runs 15 residues.

The CDR3, as DNA: TGTGCCAGCAGTGGTGTTAGCGGGGGGACAACCTACGAGCAGTACTTC. Protein product: CASSGVSGGTTYEQYF. The gene calls are TRBV2 and TRBJ2-7, with 10 bases matching TRBD2. The CDR3 spans 16 residues. Germline V gene data show CDR1 as SNHLY and CDR2 as FYNNEI. V was pared by 4 bases and J by 2 bases, with 8 bases of the junction left unmatched.

This clone was detected only a few times. V and J are TRBV5-1 and TRBJ2-5; possible D gene TRBD2, 5 bases. The CDR3 totals 13 residues. Germline CDR1 reads SGHRS; CDR2 reads YFSETQ. Trimming left V 0 bases short and J 7 bases short, with 10 bases between. In DNA, the CDR3 is TGCGCCAGCAGCTTGGAAGGGAGAGGGACCCAGTACTTC. This gives the protein CASSLEGRGTQYF. Full variable domain (outside the CDR3, taken from reference TRBV5-1 and TRBJ2-5): KAGVTQTPRYLIKTRGQQVTLSCSPISGHRSVSWYQQTPGQGLQFLFEYFSETQRNKGNFPGRFSGRQFSNSRSEMNVSTLELGDSALYLCASSLEGRGTQYFGPGTRLLVL.

About this clone: The junction shows a germline mismatch at one end, possibly a read error. This specimen includes other DNA sequences encoding the same CDR3. The chain combines TRBV7-9 with TRBJ1-1, with D perhaps TRBD1 (5 bases). The CDR3 covers 12 residues. From germline, CDR1 is SEHNR and CDR2 FQNEAQ (reference sequence). CDR3 region: CSSSFGGTEAFF. DNA of the CDR3: TGTTCCAGCAGTTTCGGGGGCACTGAAGCTTTCTTT.

This clone turned up a few times. Additional DNA sequences in this sample encode the identical CDR3. The chain employs TRBV18 and TRBJ1-5; D is unresolved. CDR3 length equals 12 residues. Germline V gene lookup returns CDR1 KGHSH and CDR2 LQKENI. Trimming removed 2 bases from V and 7 bases from J, with 6 bases in between. The DNA for the CDR3 is TGTGCCAGCTCACCAGAGGGCCAGCCCCAGCATTTT. Its protein product is CASSPEGQPQHF.

This chain connects TRBV5-8 to TRBJ2-3; unclear D gene. CDR1 and CDR2 from the germline V gene are SGHTS and YDEGEE. The V end was cut by 3 bases, the J end by 6 bases, with 11 bases between. This CDR3 spans 13 amino acids. CDR3 protein: CASSSFNFDTQYF. The CDR3 nucleotides read TGTGCCAGCAGCTCCTTTAATTTCGATACGCAGTATTTT.

The rearrangement links TRBV5-5 to TRBJ2-3; D perhaps matches TRBD1 (5 bases). CDR3 size: 12 residues. The germline V gene has CDR1 SGHKS and CDR2 YYEKEE (reference sequence). V was clipped by 7 bases and J by 2 bases, with 8 bases between them. The CDR3, as DNA: TGTGCCAGCGGGGCCCACACAGATACGCAGTATTTT. This encodes CASGAHTDTQYF.

The chain couples TRBV29-1 to TRBJ2-7, with TRBD1 matching over 9 bases. CDR3 length: 12 amino acids. V lost 4 bases and J lost 6; bases outside the gene matches: 4. Germline values: CDR1 SQVTM, CDR2 ANQGSEA. The CDR3 protein is CSVGGQGGEQYF. The CDR3 DNA sequence: TGCAGCGTTGGGGGACAGGGCGGCGAGCAGTACTTC.

This clone was recorded only once. The chain uses TRBV7-9 and TRBJ2-3, with TRBD1 matching over 11 bases. Unmatched junction bases numbered 3, after V lost 3 bases and J lost 4 bases. This CDR3 is built from 15 residues. Germline values: CDR1 SEHNR, CDR2 FQNEAQ (reference sequence). The CDR3 here is CASSLGQGVSDTQYF. The CDR3 DNA reads TGTGCCAGCAGCTTGGGACAGGGGGTCTCAGATACGCAGTATTTT.

The rearrangement links TRBV19 to TRBJ1-2, with D maybe TRBD1 (5 bases). Looked up from germline, CDR1 is LNHDA and CDR2 is SQIVND (reference sequence). Trimming took 6 bases from V and 8 from J, leaving 16 bases between them. The CDR3 loop spans 13 amino acids. CDR3 nucleotides: TGTGCCAGTAGCTTAGGCCGGGACTGGGGCTACACCTTC. Its protein is CASSLGRDWGYTF. Combining the CDR3 with reference TRBV19 and TRBJ1-2 gives the whole variable domain DGGITQSPKYLFRKEGQNVTLSCEQNLNHDAMYWYRQDPGQGLRLIYYSQIVNDFQKGDIAEGYSVSREKKESFPLTVTSAQKNPTAFYLCASSLGRDWGYTFGSGTRLTVV.

V and J are TRBV30 and TRBJ1-1; no definite D call. This CDR3 has 13 amino acids. The ends were cut back, 1 base at V and 2 bases at J, with 8 bases in the middle. Germline CDR1 and CDR2: GTSNPN and SVGIG (reference sequence). CDR3 sequence: CAWSATRNTEAFF. CDR3 nucleotides: TGTGCCTGGAGTGCAACTAGAAACACTGAAGCTTTCTTT.

The chain has TRBV7-9 and TRBJ1-2, with a possible D match to TRBD1 (6 bases). V was cut by 5 bases and J by 6 bases, with 16 bases left in between. The CDR3 is 14 residues long. Germline V gives CDR1 SEHNR, CDR2 FQNEAQ (reference sequence). CDR3: CASSLTGTTNGYTF. The CDR3 DNA reads as TGTGCCAGCAGCCTAACCGGGACAACGAATGGCTACACCTTC. Full variable domain (outside the CDR3, taken from reference TRBV7-9 and TRBJ1-2): DTGVSQNPRHKITKRGQNVTFRCDPISEHNRLYWYRQTLGQGPEFLTYFQNEAQLEKSRLLSDRFSAERPKGSFSTLEIQRTEQGDSAMYLCASSLTGTTNGYTFGSGTRLTVV.

In its sample, this clone was seen once. CDR3: CASTQEGGGSEAFF. In DNA form, the CDR3 reads TGTGCCAGCACCCAAGAAGGGGGGGGGAGTGAAGCTTTCTTT. V usage is TRBV6-5 and J usage is TRBJ1-1; the D gene is possibly TRBD1 (6 bases). The germline V and J ends were trimmed by 7 bases and 7 bases, with 19 bases remaining between them. Per the germline V gene, CDR1 is MNHEY and CDR2 is SVGAGI. The CDR3 length is 14 residues.

This clone was seen a few times. CDR3 sequence reads: CASSGRSGGSPDTQYF. In DNA form, the CDR3 reads TGTGCCAGCAGTGGGAGGAGCGGGGGGTCCCCAGATACGCAGTATTTT. The chain joins TRBV25-1 to TRBJ2-3, with 9 bases aligning to TRBD2. V lost 4 bases, J lost 4 bases, and 9 bases stayed unmatched. The CDR3 runs to 16 residues. Germline V lookup: CDR1 MGHDK, CDR2 SYGVNS.

This clone showed up just a few times. The gene calls are TRBV30 and TRBJ1-1, with 7 nucleotides matching TRBD1. Germline V gives CDR1 GTSNPN, CDR2 SVGIG (reference sequence). CDR3 length: 13 amino acids. V trimming: 0 bases; J trimming: 6 bases; junction bases outside the gene matches: 4. CDR3 sequence: CAWSVQGVSEAFF. The CDR3 nucleotides are TGTGCCTGGAGTGTGCAGGGGGTGTCTGAAGCTTTCTTT.

This clone was recorded a few times. The chain carries TRBV30 and TRBJ1-2, with 7 bases identical to TRBD1. The CDR3 runs to 15 residues. CDR1 GTSNPN and CDR2 SVGIG come from the germline V gene (reference sequence). With V trimmed by 1 base and J by 1 base, 6 bases remained unmatched. CDR3 loop: CAWSGVRDSNYGYTF. CDR3 DNA: TGTGCCTGGAGTGGCGTCCGGGACAGTAACTATGGCTACACCTTC.

This clone showed up just a few times. The V and J genes are TRBV9 and TRBJ2-5; possible D gene TRBD2, 6 bases. The V and J ends lost 1 base and 0 bases respectively, with 10 bases between them. CDR1 and CDR2 from the germline V gene are SGDLS and YYNGEE. The CDR3 is 15 amino acids. The CDR3 DNA reads TGTGCCAGCAGCGTAACTAGCAGCCACCAAGAGACCCAGTACTTC. This translates into CASSVTSSHQETQYF.

The chain joins TRBV30 to TRBJ2-1; 8 bases fit TRBD1. CDR1 is GTSNPN, CDR2 SVGIG, per germline (reference sequence). V trimming: 2 bases; J trimming: 7 bases; junction bases outside the gene matches: 10. CDR3 length: 15 amino acids. The CDR3 sequence: CAWSSGGSRANEQFF. For the CDR3, the DNA is TGTGCCTGGAGTTCAGGGGGCAGTCGCGCTAATGAGCAGTTCTTC.

The V call is TRBV7-6, the J call TRBJ2-7; 9 bases are a match to TRBD1. From germline, CDR1 is SGHVS and CDR2 FNYEAQ. This CDR3 region has 16 residues. The trim removed 5 bases at V and 5 bases at J, leaving 13 bases unmatched. Written as DNA, the CDR3 is TGTGCCAGCAGCCCTAAGGATTCGGACAGGGGCCACGAGCAGTACTTC. It translates to CASSPKDSDRGHEQYF. Complete variable domain (other parts from reference TRBV7-6 and TRBJ2-7): GAGVSQSPRYKVTKRGQDVALRCDPISGHVSLYWYRQALGQGPEFLTYFNYEAQQDKSGLPNDRFSAERPEGSISTLTIQRTEQRDSAMYRCASSPKDSDRGHEQYFGPGTRLTVT.

J is TRBJ2-2 and V is TRBV6-5; 8 bases are shared with TRBD1. V dropped 2 bases and J dropped 4; count of bases not matched to a gene: 6. Germline V lookup: CDR1 MNHEY, CDR2 SVGAGI. This CDR3 region has 16 residues. CDR3 sequence: CASSYEAGGGTGELFF. The CDR3 nucleotides read TGTGCCAGCAGTTACGAGGCAGGGGGCGGCACCGGGGAGCTGTTTTTT.

About this clone itself: At the DNA level, this CDR3 is encoded by other sequences in the same sample as well. The V call is TRBV6-6, the J call TRBJ1-5; 7 nucleotides agree with TRBD1. Trimming cost V 6 bases and J 12 bases; bases outside gene matches: 11. Germline V CDR1 and CDR2: MNHNY, SVGAGI (reference sequence). This CDR3 has 13 residues. The CDR3: CASSRDRDTLQHF. CDR3 sequence (DNA): TGTGCCAGCAGCCGTGACAGGGATACGCTCCAGCATTTT.

The chain carries TRBV7-9 and TRBJ2-7; 7 nucleotides line up with TRBD1. There are 16 residues in the CDR3. From germline, CDR1 is SEHNR and CDR2 FQNEAQ (reference sequence). V lost 2 bases and J lost 0; bases outside the gene matches: 7. CDR3 nucleotide sequence: TGTGCCAGCAGCTTAATCTGGACAGGCCTCTCCTACGAGCAGTACTTC. The encoded protein is CASSLIWTGLSYEQYF.

This chain uses TRBV27 with TRBJ1-4; 11 bases agree with TRBD1. The ends lost 3 bases at V and 11 bases at J; junction bases unmatched: 11. The CDR3 sequence is 16 residues long. CDR1 is MNHEY, CDR2 SMNVEV, per germline (reference sequence). The CDR3 sequence is CASSFGTGGSRGKLFF. The CDR3 nucleotides are TGTGCCAGCAGTTTCGGGACAGGGGGGAGTCGAGGGAAACTGTTTTTT.

The rearrangement uses TRBV6-5 and TRBJ1-1; 7 bases are shared with TRBD1. V dropped 5 bases and J dropped 0; count of bases not matched to a gene: 6. The CDR3 runs to 15 residues. Germline values: CDR1 MNHEY, CDR2 SVGAGI. CDR3: CASSTATGMNTEAFF. For the CDR3, the DNA is TGTGCCAGCAGTACCGCGACAGGGATGAACACTGAAGCTTTCTTT.

The J gene is TRBJ1-1, the V gene TRBV5-1; 10 positions agree with TRBD1. CDR3 length: 12 amino acids. V gave up 5 bases and J gave up 11 bases; unmatched junction bases: 6. From germline, CDR1 is SGHRS and CDR2 YFSETQ. CDR3 in amino acids: CASRQGTGDAFF. Here the CDR3 DNA reads TGCGCCAGCAGGCAAGGGACAGGGGATGCTTTCTTT.

V usage is TRBV14 and J usage is TRBJ2-1; D perhaps matches TRBD2 (6 bases). V was pared by 4 bases and J by 4 bases, with 14 bases between. Germline CDR1 and CDR2: SGHDN and FVKESK. This CDR3 region has 15 residues. The CDR3 sequence: CASSLGRDRYNEQFF. Here the CDR3 DNA reads TGTGCCAGCAGCCTGGGGCGGGACCGATACAATGAGCAGTTCTTC.

The rearrangement joins TRBV28 to TRBJ1-2, with a possible D match to TRBD1 (5 bases). The length of the CDR3 is 12 residues. Trimming removed 7 bases from V and 2 bases from J, with 8 bases in between. Germline V lookup: CDR1 MDHEN, CDR2 SYDVKM. The CDR3 bases are TGTGCCAGCAAGACAGAAAACTATGGCTACACCTTC. Translation gives CASKTENYGYTF.